Reported below is one TCR beta chain. Its antigen is as yet unknown. These data are taken from a study of cytomegalovirus exposure and HLA in healthy donors. Across the whole study: An earlier analysis found 117 million unique TCR beta sequences from approximately 200 million T cells.

Vbeta (60) and Jbeta (13) primers were used in the PCR. The assay was immunoSEQ multiplex PCR, and TCRdb's table has in-frame clones only and misses some. This table has 100,000 to 150,000 clones, over 70% appearing once. Study-wide results and caveats: Immune exposure information comprised only CMV serostatus. With later analysis, a missense DCLRE1C variant became linked to TCR beta V- and J-gene trimming.

The donors comprised healthy bone marrow donors. The sequenced material came from PBMCs. The sequence came from a woman between 50 and 59 years old in good health and CMV-seronegative.

CDR3 loop: CASSISAYGTNTGELFF. The CDR3 nucleotides read TGTGCCAGTAGTATAAGCGCCTACGGGACAAACACCGGGGAGCTGTTTTTT. The V call is TRBV19, the J call TRBJ2-2, with a weak D call TRBD1 (6 bases). CDR3 length: 17 amino acids. V lost 2 bases and J 2 bases, leaving 15 bases between the germline ends. Germline V lookup: CDR1 LNHDA, CDR2 SQIVND (reference sequence).